A selection of T cell receptor beta chains follows, all from one sample in a study of cytomegalovirus exposure and HLA in healthy donors. Only in-frame clones appear in the TCRdb table, and some are missing; sequencing was by immunoSEQ multiplex PCR. The sample gives around 160,000 clones, about 85% of which show up once; 2% to 2.5% is in the top ten. The source material was PBMCs. These receptors originate from a man in his thirties or forties in good health and CMV-seropositive. Both conserved end residues are trimmed from each CDR3. A D gene is named only where the DNA matches it firmly.

>TRBJ1-5|TRBV19|-
ASIPGGEGIQPQH
>TRBJ2-3|TRBV9|TRBD1
ASSPRQGLTDTQY
>TRBJ1-4|TRBV7-9|TRBD1
ASSFTGVEEKLF
>TRBJ1-2|TRBV5-1|-
ASSLGTAATYGYT
>TRBJ1-2|TRBV7-3|TRBD1
ASSPDRNYGYT
>TRBJ2-5|TRBV4-2|TRBD2
ASSQEWRLTSGGASPQETQY
>TRBJ2-7|TRBV27|-
ASSLFQGPYEQY
>TRBJ2-5|TRBV30|TRBD2
AWAERDQETQY
>TRBJ1-6|TRBV5-1|-
ASSLTGSYNSPLH
>TRBJ2-7|TRBV5-1|-
ASSLGAYEQY
>TRBJ2-2|TRBV9|-
ASRDQPGAGELF
>TRBJ1-6|TRBV28|TRBD1
ASSTIQGEHSPLH
>TRBJ1-1|TRBV4-3|-
ASSQVLESTEAF
>TRBJ2-5|TRBV7-9|-
ASSLLHRGGYQETQY
>TRBJ1-4|TRBV21-1|-
ASSKGLRRRREKLF
>TRBJ1-2|TRBV25-1|-
ASSEFEGGYGYT
>TRBJ2-5|TRBV18|-
ASSPPSGTSKTQY
>TRBJ2-7|TRBV6-6|TRBD2
ASSYPGGSYEQY
>TRBJ1-4|TRBV4-1|TRBD1
ASSQEVGTGPNEKLF
>TRBJ1-4|TRBV11-2|-
ASSSYPREKLF
>TRBJ2-3|TRBV10-3|-
AISESGRYPDTQY
>TRBJ2-3|TRBV7-8|TRBD2
ASKLRGDASTDTQY
>TRBJ2-3|TRBV6-5|-
ASSTQGQSTDTQY
>TRBJ2-3|TRBV11-2|TRBD2
ASKLTSRAGADTQY
>TRBJ2-1|TRBV15|TRBD2
ATSREMGLVNNEQF
>TRBJ1-2|TRBV28|-
ASSIQYGYT
>TRBJ2-2|TRBV2|TRBD1
ASSGGQGVGELF
>TRBJ2-1|TRBV7-9|TRBD1
ASSPGQGDYNEQF
>TRBJ2-1|TRBV7-2|TRBD2
ASSPMVVAGGYNEQF
>TRBJ2-7|TRBV15|TRBD1
ATSREGQGAYEQY
>TRBJ2-3|TRBV7-8|-
ASSRQIVGATDTQY
>TRBJ2-3|TRBV7-2|-
ASSSLGTHTDTQY
>TRBJ1-2|TRBV27|-
ASSFSPLSSYGYT
>TRBJ1-3|TRBV7-9|TRBD1
ASSSRQGKGNTIY
>TRBJ2-5|TRBV7-8|-
ASSLGQTGIETQY
>TRBJ2-2|TRBV4-1|-
ASSPLAGLNPPGELF
>TRBJ1-1|TRBV5-1|-
ASSQEVGNTEAF
>TRBJ1-2|TRBV19|-
ASSRTELYGYT
>TRBJ2-7|TRBV9|TRBD2
ASSATSALSYEQY
>TRBJ2-7|TRBV5-6|TRBD1
ASSPGTGPSYEQY
>TRBJ2-2|TRBV9|TRBD2
ASSASGGLNTGELF
>TRBJ2-7|TRBV5-4|TRBD1
ASSVRTGGFHEQY
>TRBJ2-5|TRBV5-1|TRBD2
ASSPGLAGGRGYQETQY
>TRBJ1-1|TRBV6-5|-
ASRQGLNTEAF
>TRBJ2-7|TRBV7-8|-
ASSLVMARGTYEQY
>TRBJ1-1|TRBV5-1|TRBD1
ASSFFGQGTNTEAF
>TRBJ1-5|TRBV27|-
ASSLHRANQPQH
>TRBJ1-1|TRBV7-2|-
ASSSRRNTEAF
>TRBJ2-7|TRBV7-9|TRBD2
ASSLLTGGHYEQY
>TRBJ2-7|TRBV30|-
AWSGSRGGVEQY
>TRBJ2-1|TRBV27|-
ASSFNNEQF
>TRBJ1-1|TRBV2|TRBD1
ASSDQTGTAEAF
>TRBJ2-7|TRBV5-6|-
ASSLMFEQY
>TRBJ2-1|TRBV19|TRBD2
ASRRARLAGGRHEQF
>TRBJ2-1|TRBV6-5|-
ASSLGGQYLHEQF